One sample yielded the 8 T cell receptor beta chains listed below, sequenced in a study of T cell responses to AZD1222 COVID-19 vaccine. Using immunoSEQ multiplex PCR, the repertoire was profiled, and TCRdb retains in-frame clones only, with some absent. Of roughly 120,000 clones in the sample, around 90% were seen once. The material was peripheral blood, obtained 28 days after the second dose of the MenACWY control vaccine. The source is an adult who received the MenACWY meningococcal vaccine as a control.

The chain recombines TRBV28 with TRBJ2-7; 7 positions match TRBD1. The CDR3 spans 14 residues. From germline, CDR1 is MDHEN and CDR2 SYDVKM. The V gene end was trimmed by 5 bases and the J gene end by 0 bases; junction bases not matched to a gene: 4. CDR3: CASSRTGLSYEQYF. In DNA form, the CDR3 reads TGTGCCAGCAGTCGGACAGGCCTCTCCTACGAGCAGTACTTC.

The chain recombines TRBV5-4 with TRBJ2-3; tentatively, D is TRBD1 or TRBD2 (5 bases each). The ends were cut back, 2 bases at V and 2 bases at J, with 12 bases in the middle. CDR1 and CDR2 from the germline V gene are SGHNT and YYREEE (reference sequence). This CDR3 is built from 15 residues. The CDR3 loop is CASSFPGPNTDTQYF. CDR3 DNA sequence: TGTGCCAGCAGCTTTCCGGGACCAAACACAGATACGCAGTATTTT.

The J gene is TRBJ1-6, the V gene TRBV2, with TRBD1 identical over 7 bases. J was trimmed by 8 bases and V by 8 bases; bases with no gene match: 12. The CDR3 runs to 15 residues. CDR1 and CDR2 from the germline V gene are SNHLY and FYNNEI. The CDR3 DNA sequence: TGTGCCAGCCTGAGGTCGGACAGGTTTTATTCACCCCTCCACTTT. It translates to CASLRSDRFYSPLHF.

V gene TRBV19 combines with J gene TRBJ2-2; D tentatively reads TRBD1 or TRBD2 (6 bases each). The germline CDR1 and CDR2 sequences are LNHDA and SQIVND (reference sequence). The CDR3 sequence is 15 residues long. The ends were cut back, 10 bases at V and 7 bases at J, with 22 bases in the middle. CDR3 region: CATGRGITGIGELFF. The CDR3 DNA sequence: TGTGCCACCGGGCGGGGCATAACAGGGATCGGGGAGCTGTTTTTT.

This chain uses TRBV15 with TRBJ2-7; TRBD2 aligns across 7 bases. The CDR3 is made up of 15 amino acids. The V gene's germline CDR1 is LNHNV and CDR2 YYDKDF (reference sequence). With 1 base clipped from V and 2 bases from J, the junction kept 5 bases outside the gene matches. Written as DNA, the CDR3 is TGTGCCACCAGCAGAGGAGCGGGGCCTACCTACGAGCAGTACTTC. It is translated as CATSRGAGPTYEQYF.

The chain uses TRBV4-2 and TRBJ2-1, with D maybe TRBD1 (6 bases). Looked up from germline, CDR1 is LGHNA and CDR2 is YNFKEQ. V was shortened by 2 bases and J by 0 bases, with 11 bases between the two germline ends. The CDR3 extends over 16 amino acids. The DNA for the CDR3 is TGTGCCAGCAGCCAACGGACAGCGAGCTCCTACAATGAGCAGTTCTTC. This gives the protein CASSQRTASSYNEQFF.

The chain employs TRBV10-1 and TRBJ2-3; 7 bases match TRBD1. Germline CDR1 WNHNN, CDR2 SYGVQD (reference sequence). With V trimmed by 6 bases and J by 4 bases, 13 bases remained unmatched. The CDR3 sequence is 16 residues long. In DNA form, the CDR3 reads TGCGCCAGCAGCTTTCTGACAGGGATGTTTTCAGATACGCAGTATTTT. Encoded protein: CASSFLTGMFSDTQYF.

The chain uses TRBV24-1 and TRBJ1-5; D possibly corresponds to TRBD1 (5 bases). Germline V lookup: CDR1 KGHDR, CDR2 SFDVKD. The germline V and J ends were trimmed by 5 bases and 3 bases, with 10 bases remaining between them. The CDR3 is 14 amino acids. The CDR3 nucleotides are TGTGCCACCAGTGGACGGGGACCCAATCAGCCCCAGCATTTT. Translation gives CATSGRGPNQPQHF.